The present T cell receptor (beta chain) was sequenced within a study of cytomegalovirus exposure and HLA in healthy donors. This clone has more than one count but fewer than ten. The antigen is unknown. This CDR3 comprises 16 residues. Germline loops: CDR1 SGHTA, CDR2 FQGNSA. General study points: Indistinguishable V segments, including TRBV6-2 and TRBV6-3, were excluded. Most TCR beta V segments were productive about 87% or about 30% of the time in an earlier analysis.

PCR was performed using 60 Vbeta and 13 Jbeta primers. Only in-frame clones appear in the TCRdb table, and some are missing; sequencing was by immunoSEQ multiplex PCR. The sample lists 150,000 to 170,000 clones; 80% were seen once. Sequences were obtained from PBMCs. The receptor's source is a man aged 25 to 45 in good health and CMV-seropositive. V is TRBV7-2 and J is TRBJ2-3; 10 bases agree with TRBD2. For the CDR3, the DNA is TGTGCTATCAAAGCGGGAGGGGTGGGGCCCACAGATACGCAGTATTTT. The encoded protein is CAIKAGGVGPTDTQYF.